This T cell receptor beta chain stems from a study of blood T cells in healthy people across ages. A second PCR, run for roughly 7 to 11 cycles, used a sample-barcoded 5' primer plus a J-beta primer mix. TCRdb called the 5' RACE reads again in MiXCR, with one record for every CDR3 protein. The sample holds 1.5 million to 1.8 million distinct CDR3 sequences, 40% to 45% seen once. Germline V gene lookup returns CDR1 MNHEY and CDR2 SVGEGT. This CDR3 is 16 amino acids long. V was trimmed by 6 bases and J by 1 base, leaving 16 bases between them. Whenever a sample was processed, at least 6 million PBMCs were isolated. Every sample gave at least 6 micrograms of total RNA when it was extracted.

The material sequenced was blood. This rearrangement joins TRBV6-2 or TRBV6-3 to TRBJ2-1; D possibly matches TRBD1 or TRBD2 (5 bases each). This clonotype was sampled from a young woman in good health. Here the CDR3 DNA reads TGTGCCAGCAGATCGGGACCGACCCGGTCCTACAATGAGCAGTTCTTC. Its translation: CASRSGPTRSYNEQFF.